The 24 T cell receptor beta chains below were found in one sample sequenced in a study of vaccination effects on CD4 cells after COVID-19. After around ten days in culture, the CD4+ T cells were isolated. PCR confirmed that the person was infected with SARS-CoV-2 between March and December 2020. Participants each got two BNT162b2 or mRNA-1273 vaccine doses. These receptors have no known antigen. Clones were sequenced by immunoSEQ multiplex PCR, and TCRdb holds only the in-frame ones, with some missing. The repertoire has nearly 50,000 clones, 65% to 75% of them found once; the top ten carry 5% to 5.5%. The sequencing here drew on CD4+ T cells from PBMCs cultured without peptide, taken after COVID-19 vaccination. Receptor source: a human donor who had a prior SARS-CoV-2 infection.

The chain combines TRBV19 with TRBJ1-1, with TRBD1 matching 7 bases. V shed 2 bases and J 4 bases; nucleotides not matched to a gene: 4. Germline lookup yields CDR1 LNHDA and CDR2 SQIVND (reference sequence). This CDR3 contains 14 residues. CDR3 coding DNA: TGTGCCAGTAGTATACTCAGGGGGGGCACTGAAGCTTTCTTT. Its protein product is CASSILRGGTEAFF. Drawing the rest from reference TRBV19 and TRBJ1-1, the complete variable domain is DGGITQSPKYLFRKEGQNVTLSCEQNLNHDAMYWYRQDPGQGLRLIYYSQIVNDFQKGDIAEGYSVSREKKESFPLTVTSAQKNPTAFYLCASSILRGGTEAFFGQGTRLTVV.

The CDR3 DNA follows: TGTGCCAGCAGTTACTCCCGGGAGGGCCTGACAGATACGCAGTATTTT. Translation: CASSYSREGLTDTQYF. The chain joins TRBV6-2 or TRBV6-3 to TRBJ2-3; 8 nucleotides agree with TRBD2. The CDR3 is 16 residues long. Trimming removed 0 bases from V and 3 bases from J; junction bases left unmatched: 5. Germline lookup yields CDR1 MNHEY and CDR2 SVGEGT.

The J gene is TRBJ2-5, the V gene TRBV7-3; 9 positions match TRBD2. Germline CDR1 reads SGHTA; CDR2 reads FQGTGA. Trimming removed 5 bases from V and 2 bases from J; junction bases left unmatched: 9. This CDR3 has 16 amino acids. CDR3 DNA sequence: TGTGCCAGCAGCCCTGTAGCGGGGGCCACTCAAGAGACCCAGTACTTC. This gives the protein CASSPVAGATQETQYF.

The V gene is TRBV30, the J gene TRBJ2-1, with 12 bases lining up with TRBD2. Germline V CDR1 and CDR2: GTSNPN, SVGIG (reference sequence). This CDR3 comprises 14 residues. The trim removed 3 bases at V and 9 bases at J, leaving 6 bases unmatched. CDR3 nucleotide sequence: TGTGCCTGGAGAGGACTAGCGGGACGAGGTGAGCAGTTCTTC. Translation gives CAWRGLAGRGEQFF.

The chain combines TRBV6-5 with TRBJ2-1; perhaps TRBD2 as D (5 bases). The CDR3 extends over 15 amino acids. Trimming pared 6 bases from V and 0 bases from J, leaving 12 bases between. CDR1 and CDR2 from the germline V gene are MNHEY and SVGAGI. CDR3 sequence: CASSASRSSYNEQFF. CDR3 bases: TGTGCCAGCAGCGCTAGCCGAAGCTCCTACAATGAGCAGTTCTTC.

The rearrangement uses TRBV2 and TRBJ1-4; TRBD1 agrees at 9 bases. The CDR3 covers 15 residues. J was trimmed by 4 bases and V by 4 bases; bases with no gene match: 4. Per germline, CDR1 SNHLY and CDR2 FYNNEI. The CDR3 loop is CASSGQGVRNEKLFF. CDR3 DNA sequence: TGTGCCAGCAGTGGACAGGGGGTTCGTAATGAAAAACTGTTTTTT.

V usage is TRBV2 and J usage is TRBJ1-2; D is uncertain. Germline CDR1 reads SNHLY; CDR2 reads FYNNEI. V was shortened by 2 bases and J by 2 bases, with 6 bases between the two germline ends. The CDR3 spans 13 residues. The CDR3 DNA reads as TGTGCCAGCAGTGAAATACAGAACTATGGCTACACCTTC. This sequence encodes CASSEIQNYGYTF.

This clone was picked up a small number of times. The rearrangement uses TRBV10-3 and TRBJ2-1, with 9 bases aligning to TRBD1. Germline V gene data show CDR1 as ENHRY and CDR2 as SYGVKD. The CDR3 extends over 14 amino acids. The V and J ends lost 8 bases and 1 base, in that order; junction bases with no gene match: 3. The CDR3 bases are TGTGCCATCCGGGGACAGGGTTCCTACAATGAGCAGTTCTTC. Translated, it gives CAIRGQGSYNEQFF.

The rearrangement links TRBV12-3 or TRBV12-4 to TRBJ2-7; D call uncertain. V was shortened by 6 bases and J by 3 bases, with 9 bases between the two germline ends. CDR3 length: 12 residues. CDR3 sequence reads: CASSLGLYEQYF. CDR3 in DNA: TGTGCCAGCAGCCTGGGCCTCTACGAGCAGTACTTC.

The V and J genes are TRBV7-6 and TRBJ1-4, with 12 bases matching TRBD1. CDR1 is SGHVS and CDR2 is FNYEAQ in the germline V gene. V was pared by 1 base and J by 8 bases, with 20 bases of the junction left unmatched. The CDR3 spans 21 residues. The CDR3 here is CASSLGSGAWGQGAAREKLFF. The CDR3 bases are TGTGCCAGCAGCTTAGGTTCCGGGGCGTGGGGACAGGGGGCAGCGAGGGAAAAACTGTTTTTT.

V and J are TRBV7-2 and TRBJ2-1; D is undetermined. This CDR3 is 15 amino acids long. CDR1 and CDR2 from the germline V gene are SGHTA and FQGNSA. Trimming cost V 4 bases and J 0 bases, with 10 bases left between them. CDR3 nucleotides: TGTGCCAGCAGCTCCGGTCCTAGCTCCTACAATGAGCAGTTCTTC. Protein sequence: CASSSGPSSYNEQFF.

The chain joins TRBV24-1 to TRBJ2-1, with D possibly being TRBD2 (5 bases). Trimming took off 4 bases at V and 15 bases at J, with 12 bases between the two ends. The length of the CDR3 is 11 residues. CDR1 and CDR2 (germline): KGHDR, SFDVKD. This chain's CDR3 is CATSEGLGWFF. Written as DNA, the CDR3 is TGTGCCACCAGTGAAGGACTGGGCTGGTTCTTC.

The V call is TRBV3-1 (or the pseudogene TRBV3-2), the J call TRBJ2-7, with D tentatively TRBD1 (5 bases). The CDR3 has 12 residues. Trimming removed 6 bases from V and 4 bases from J, with 10 bases in between. CDR1 is LGHDT and CDR2 is YNNKEL in the germline V gene (reference sequence). The CDR3 sequence is CASRPTVYEQYF. In nucleotides, the CDR3 is TGTGCCAGCAGACCGACAGTTTACGAGCAGTACTTC.

This clone was found a few times. This chain uses TRBV7-2 with TRBJ2-7; 10 bases agree with TRBD2. V lost 1 base to trimming and J lost 3 bases; unmatched junction nucleotides: 12. The CDR3 is made up of 18 amino acids. Germline loops: CDR1 SGHTA, CDR2 FQGNSA. The CDR3 DNA reads TGTGCCAGCAGCTTAGGTGAGCGGGAGGGCCCATGGGGCTACGAGCAGTACTTC. Translation gives CASSLGEREGPWGYEQYF.

This chain connects TRBV5-4 to TRBJ2-7; 11 bases fit TRBD1. Trimming took 3 bases from V and 0 from J; bases not matched to a gene: 8. Per germline, CDR1 SGHNT and CDR2 YYREEE (reference sequence). The CDR3 spans 17 residues. CDR3 sequence reads: CASSSMGGQGASYEQYF. Written as DNA, the CDR3 is TGTGCCAGCAGCTCCATGGGAGGACAGGGGGCCTCCTACGAGCAGTACTTC.

The rearrangement uses TRBV4-1 and TRBJ1-4; 7 bases map to TRBD1. From germline, CDR1 is MGHRA and CDR2 YSYEKL. CDR3 length: 17 residues. After removal of 0 bases from V and 4 bases from J, the junction contained 8 bases not matched to a gene. The CDR3 DNA sequence: TGCGCCAGCAGCCAAGATAGTGCGGACAGGTATAATGAAAAACTGTTTTTT. This codes for CASSQDSADRYNEKLFF.

The J gene is TRBJ1-5, the V gene TRBV30, with D possibly being TRBD1 (5 bases). With 1 base removed from V and 1 base from J, the gap between germline ends came to 5 bases. Per the germline V gene, CDR1 is GTSNPN and CDR2 is SVGIG (reference sequence). CDR3 size: 13 residues. The CDR3 spells CAWSDRSNQPQHF. The CDR3, as DNA: TGTGCCTGGAGTGACAGGAGCAATCAGCCCCAGCATTTT.

This sequence joins TRBV24-1 and TRBJ2-1, with 9 positions matching TRBD2. Germline assignment: CDR1 KGHDR and CDR2 SFDVKD. V lost 2 bases, J lost 7 bases, and 20 bases stayed unmatched. This CDR3 has 20 residues. The CDR3 region has the DNA TGTGCCACCAGTGATTCTGGGGTTGGCGGGAGGGCCGGTAAGAAAAATGAGCAGTTCTTC. Encoded protein: CATSDSGVGGRAGKKNEQFF.

This chain links TRBV12-3 or TRBV12-4 with TRBJ1-1; TRBD1 is a possible D gene (6 bases). Trimming stripped 8 bases from V and 12 bases from J, with 19 bases between. CDR3 length equals 12 residues. The CDR3 DNA reads as TGTGCCAGCGGCCGGGGCCAGGGGACAACTTTCTTT. The encoded protein is CASGRGQGTTFF.

This clone came up a few times. V and J are TRBV5-6 and TRBJ2-7; tentatively, D is TRBD2 (6 bases). The V gene lost 2 bases and the J gene lost 5 bases, with 20 bases spanning the gap. CDR1 and CDR2 (germline): SGHDT, YYEEEE. The CDR3 runs to 16 residues. The DNA of the CDR3 is TGTGCCAGCAGCTTATCTAGTTGGGCTAGCGCGGACGAGCAGTACTTC. Protein product: CASSLSSWASADEQYF.

The rearrangement joins TRBV20-1 to TRBJ1-2; D not certain. CDR3 size: 12 residues. CDR1 and CDR2 (germline): DFQATT, SNEGSKA (reference sequence). V dropped 3 bases and J dropped 4 bases, with 9 bases sitting between them. CDR3 loop: CSASSRSYGYTF. In DNA form, the CDR3 reads TGCAGTGCTAGTTCGCGGAGCTATGGCTACACCTTC.

The chain has TRBV19 and TRBJ2-3; 9 positions agree with TRBD1. The V gene's germline CDR1 is LNHDA and CDR2 SQIVND (reference sequence). This CDR3 comprises 14 residues. V shed 4 bases, J shed 6 bases, and the junction held 5 bases outside the gene matches. The CDR3 region has the DNA TGTGCCAGTAGTAGAGGGACAGGGACCGATACGCAGTATTTT. Amino acid sequence: CASSRGTGTDTQYF.

This chain uses TRBV9 with TRBJ2-7; D remains ambiguous. Germline CDR1 is SGDLS and CDR2 is YYNGEE. This CDR3 spans 14 amino acids. Trimming removed 0 bases at V and 6 bases at J, with 13 bases between. CDR3 sequence: CASSVASFSSEQYF. The CDR3 nucleotides read TGTGCCAGCAGCGTAGCTTCGTTCAGCTCCGAGCAGTACTTC.

This chain links TRBV14 with TRBJ2-1; no reliable D call. There are 16 residues in the CDR3. V was trimmed by 3 bases and J by 9 bases, leaving 21 bases between them. Germline lookup yields CDR1 SGHDN and CDR2 FVKESK. The CDR3 is CASSHLYGLAAREQFF. DNA for the CDR3: TGTGCCAGCAGCCACCTCTACGGTCTCGCGGCTCGTGAGCAGTTCTTC.